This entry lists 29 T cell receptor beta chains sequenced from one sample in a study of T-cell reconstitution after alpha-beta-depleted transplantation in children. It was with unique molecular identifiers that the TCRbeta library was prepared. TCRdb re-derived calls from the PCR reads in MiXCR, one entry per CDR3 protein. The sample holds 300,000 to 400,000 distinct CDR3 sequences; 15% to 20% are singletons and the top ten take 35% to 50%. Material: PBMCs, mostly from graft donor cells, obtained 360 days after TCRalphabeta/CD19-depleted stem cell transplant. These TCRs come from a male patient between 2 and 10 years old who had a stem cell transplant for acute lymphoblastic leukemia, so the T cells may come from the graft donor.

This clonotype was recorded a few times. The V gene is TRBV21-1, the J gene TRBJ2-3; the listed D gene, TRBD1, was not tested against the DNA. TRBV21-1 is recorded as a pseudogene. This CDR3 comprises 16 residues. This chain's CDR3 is CASSGGRESKADTQYF. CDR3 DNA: TGTGCCAGCAGCGGGGGGCGGGAGTCGAAGGCAGATACGCAGTATTTT.

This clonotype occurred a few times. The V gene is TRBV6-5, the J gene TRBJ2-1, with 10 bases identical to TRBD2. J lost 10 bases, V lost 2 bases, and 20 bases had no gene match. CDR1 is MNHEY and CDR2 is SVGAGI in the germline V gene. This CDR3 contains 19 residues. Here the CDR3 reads CASSYRPASGRFGNWEQFF. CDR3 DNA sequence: TGTGCCAGCAGTTACCGGCCGGCTAGCGGGAGATTCGGCAATTGGGAGCAGTTCTTC.

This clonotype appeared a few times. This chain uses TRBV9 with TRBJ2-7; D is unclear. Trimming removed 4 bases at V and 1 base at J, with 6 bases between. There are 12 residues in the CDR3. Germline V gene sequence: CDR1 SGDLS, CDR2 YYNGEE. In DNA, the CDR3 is TGTGCCAGCAGCACCCGGTCCTACGAGCAGTACTTC. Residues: CASSTRSYEQYF.

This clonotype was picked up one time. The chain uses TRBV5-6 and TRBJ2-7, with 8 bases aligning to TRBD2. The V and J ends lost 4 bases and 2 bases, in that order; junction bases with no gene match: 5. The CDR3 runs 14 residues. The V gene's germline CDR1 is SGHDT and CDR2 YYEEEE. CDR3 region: CASSHTSGAYEQYF. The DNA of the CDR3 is TGTGCCAGCAGCCATACTAGCGGCGCCTACGAGCAGTACTTC.

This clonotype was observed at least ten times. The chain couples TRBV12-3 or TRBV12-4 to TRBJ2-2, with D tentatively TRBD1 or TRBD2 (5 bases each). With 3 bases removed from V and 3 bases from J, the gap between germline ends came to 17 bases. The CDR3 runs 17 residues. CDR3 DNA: TGTGCCAGCAGTTTCCCCGGGGCGGCATATTACACCGGGGAGCTGTTTTTT. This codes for CASSFPGAAYYTGELFF.

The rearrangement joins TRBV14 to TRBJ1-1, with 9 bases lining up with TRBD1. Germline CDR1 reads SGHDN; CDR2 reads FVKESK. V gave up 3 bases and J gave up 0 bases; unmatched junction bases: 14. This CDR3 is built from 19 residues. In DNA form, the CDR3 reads TGTGCCAGCAGCCAGAGAACAGGGGGCGCGGAGCCCATGAACACTGAAGCTTTCTTT. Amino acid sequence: CASSQRTGGAEPMNTEAFF.

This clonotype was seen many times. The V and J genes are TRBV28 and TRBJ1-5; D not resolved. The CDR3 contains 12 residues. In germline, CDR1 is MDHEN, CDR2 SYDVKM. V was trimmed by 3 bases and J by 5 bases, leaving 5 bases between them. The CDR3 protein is CASSLWDQPQHF. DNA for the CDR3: TGTGCCAGCAGTTTGTGGGATCAGCCCCAGCATTTT.

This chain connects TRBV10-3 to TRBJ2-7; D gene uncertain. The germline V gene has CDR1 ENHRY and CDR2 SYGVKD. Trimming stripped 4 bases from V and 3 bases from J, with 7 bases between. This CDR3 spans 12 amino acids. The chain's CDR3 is CAISAKSYEQYF. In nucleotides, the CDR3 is TGTGCCATCAGTGCAAAGAGCTACGAGCAGTACTTC.

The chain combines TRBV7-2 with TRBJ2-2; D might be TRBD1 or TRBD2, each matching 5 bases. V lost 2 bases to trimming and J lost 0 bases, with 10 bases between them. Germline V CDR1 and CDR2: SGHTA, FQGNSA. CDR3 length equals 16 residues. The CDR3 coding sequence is TGTGCCAGCAGCTTAAGAGGGGCGGCGAACACCGGGGAGCTGTTTTTT. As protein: CASSLRGAANTGELFF. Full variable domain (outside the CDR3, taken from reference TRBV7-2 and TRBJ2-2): GAGVSQSPSNKVTEKGKDVELRCDPISGHTALYWYRQSLGQGLEFLIYFQGNSAPDKSGLPSDRFSAERTGGSVSTLTIQRTQQEDSAVYLCASSLRGAANTGELFFGEGSRLTVL.

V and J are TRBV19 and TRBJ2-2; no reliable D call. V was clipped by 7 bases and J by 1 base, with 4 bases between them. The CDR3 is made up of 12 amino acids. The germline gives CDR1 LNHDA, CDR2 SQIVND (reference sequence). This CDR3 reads CASTENTGELFF. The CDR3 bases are TGTGCCAGTACGGAGAACACCGGGGAGCTGTTTTTT.

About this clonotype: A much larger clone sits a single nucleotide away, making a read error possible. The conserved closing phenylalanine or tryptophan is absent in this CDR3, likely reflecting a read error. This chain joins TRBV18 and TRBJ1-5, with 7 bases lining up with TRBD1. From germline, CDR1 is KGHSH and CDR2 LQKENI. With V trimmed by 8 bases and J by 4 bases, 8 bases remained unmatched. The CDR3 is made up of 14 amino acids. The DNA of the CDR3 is TGTGCCAGCAGGTTCGGGACAGATAATCAGCCCCAGCATTGT. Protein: CASRFGTDNQPQHC.

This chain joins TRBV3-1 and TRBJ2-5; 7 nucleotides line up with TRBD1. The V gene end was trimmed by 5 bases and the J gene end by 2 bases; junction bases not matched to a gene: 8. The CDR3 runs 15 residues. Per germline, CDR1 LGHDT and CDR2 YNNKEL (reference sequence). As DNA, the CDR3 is TGTGCCAGCAGCTCCCGTTGGACAGGACAAGAGACCCAGTACTTC. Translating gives CASSSRWTGQETQYF.

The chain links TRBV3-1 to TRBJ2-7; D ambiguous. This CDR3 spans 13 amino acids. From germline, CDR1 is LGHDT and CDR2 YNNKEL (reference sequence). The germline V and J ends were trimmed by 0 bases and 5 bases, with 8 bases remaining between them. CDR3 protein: CASSQDPHHEQYF. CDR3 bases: TGTGCCAGCAGCCAAGACCCTCATCACGAGCAGTACTTC.

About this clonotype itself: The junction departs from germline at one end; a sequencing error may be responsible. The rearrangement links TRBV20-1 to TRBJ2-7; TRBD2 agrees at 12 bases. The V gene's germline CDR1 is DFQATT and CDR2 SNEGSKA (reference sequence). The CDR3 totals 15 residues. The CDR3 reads CSARHWTSGTYEQCF. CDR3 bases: TGCAGTGCTAGACATTGGACTAGCGGGACCTACGAGCAGTGCTTC.

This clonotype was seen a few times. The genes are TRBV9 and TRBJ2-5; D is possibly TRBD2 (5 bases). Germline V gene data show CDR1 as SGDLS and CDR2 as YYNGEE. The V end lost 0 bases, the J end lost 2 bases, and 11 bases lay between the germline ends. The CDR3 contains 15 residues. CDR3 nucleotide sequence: TGTGCCAGCAGCGTAGCATTGAGGGAACAAGAGACCCAGTACTTC. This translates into CASSVALREQETQYF. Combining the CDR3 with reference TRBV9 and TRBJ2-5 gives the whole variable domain DSGVTQTPKHLITATGQRVTLRCSPRSGDLSVYWYQQSLDQGLQFLIQYYNGEERAKGNILERFSAQQFPDLHSELNLSSLELGDSALYFCASSVALREQETQYFGPGTRLLVL.

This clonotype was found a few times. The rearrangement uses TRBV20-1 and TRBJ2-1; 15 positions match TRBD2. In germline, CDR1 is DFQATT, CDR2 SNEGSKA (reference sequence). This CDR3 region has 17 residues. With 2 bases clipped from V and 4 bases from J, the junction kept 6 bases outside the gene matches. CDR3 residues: CSARRTSGRVEYNEQFF. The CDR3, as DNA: TGCAGTGCTAGAAGGACTAGCGGGAGGGTTGAATACAATGAGCAGTTCTTC.

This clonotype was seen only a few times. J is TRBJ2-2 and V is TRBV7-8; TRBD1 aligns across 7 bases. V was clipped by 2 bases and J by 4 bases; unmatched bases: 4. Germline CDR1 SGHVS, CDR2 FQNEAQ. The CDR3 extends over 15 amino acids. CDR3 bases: TGTGCCAGCAGCTTACGGACAGGTCCCACCGGGGAGCTGTTTTTT. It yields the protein CASSLRTGPTGELFF.

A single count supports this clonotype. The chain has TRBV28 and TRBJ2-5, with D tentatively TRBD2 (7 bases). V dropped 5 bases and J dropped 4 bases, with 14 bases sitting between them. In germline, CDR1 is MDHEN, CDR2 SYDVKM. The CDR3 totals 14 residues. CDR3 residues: CASSPEGGRETQYF. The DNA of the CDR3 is TGTGCCAGCAGTCCCGAGGGGGGGCGAGAGACCCAGTACTTC.

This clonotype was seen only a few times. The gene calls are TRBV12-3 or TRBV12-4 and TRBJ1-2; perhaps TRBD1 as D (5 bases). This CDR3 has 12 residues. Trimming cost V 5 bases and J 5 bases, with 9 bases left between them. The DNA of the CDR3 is TGTGCCAGCAGTCTCCGGGGGTATGGCTACACCTTC. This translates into CASSLRGYGYTF.

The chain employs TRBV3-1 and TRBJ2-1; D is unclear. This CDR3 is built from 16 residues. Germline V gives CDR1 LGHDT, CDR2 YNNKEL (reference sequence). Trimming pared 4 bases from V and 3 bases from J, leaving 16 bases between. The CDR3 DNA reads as TGTGCCAGCAGCCTTACTTCTAGTTCGGTCTACAATGAGCAGTTCTTC. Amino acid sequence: CASSLTSSSVYNEQFF.

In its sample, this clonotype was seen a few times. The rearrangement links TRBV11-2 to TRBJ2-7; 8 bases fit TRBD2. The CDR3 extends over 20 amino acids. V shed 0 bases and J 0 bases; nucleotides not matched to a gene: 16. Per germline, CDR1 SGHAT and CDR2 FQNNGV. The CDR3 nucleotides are TGTGCCAGCAGCTTAGATTATAAGACAGACGGACTAGCCTACTCCTACGAGCAGTACTTC. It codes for CASSLDYKTDGLAYSYEQYF.

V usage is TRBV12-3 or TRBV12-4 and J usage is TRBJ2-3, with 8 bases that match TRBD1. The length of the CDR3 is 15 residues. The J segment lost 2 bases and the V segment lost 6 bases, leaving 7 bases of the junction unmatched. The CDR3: CASRWGQAITDTQYF. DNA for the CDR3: TGTGCCAGCAGATGGGGACAGGCGATCACAGATACGCAGTATTTT.

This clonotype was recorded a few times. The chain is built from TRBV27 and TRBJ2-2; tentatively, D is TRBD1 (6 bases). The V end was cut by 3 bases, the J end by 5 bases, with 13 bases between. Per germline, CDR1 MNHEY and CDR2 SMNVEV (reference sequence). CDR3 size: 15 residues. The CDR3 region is CASSLTGGLTGELFF. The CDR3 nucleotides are TGTGCCAGCAGTTTGACAGGAGGCCTTACCGGGGAGCTGTTTTTT.

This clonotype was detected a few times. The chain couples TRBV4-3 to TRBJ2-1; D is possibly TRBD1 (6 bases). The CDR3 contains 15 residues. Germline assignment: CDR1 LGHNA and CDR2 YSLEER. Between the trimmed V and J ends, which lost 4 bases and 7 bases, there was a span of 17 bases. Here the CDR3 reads CASSLLQGGTNEQFF. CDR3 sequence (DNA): TGCGCCAGCAGCCTCCTACAGGGTGGTACGAATGAGCAGTTCTTC.

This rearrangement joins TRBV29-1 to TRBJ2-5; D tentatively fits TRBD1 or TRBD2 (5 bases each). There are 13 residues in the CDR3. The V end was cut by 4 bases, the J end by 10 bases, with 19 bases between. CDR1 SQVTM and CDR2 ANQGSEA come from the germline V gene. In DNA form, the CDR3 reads TGCAGCGTTGGAGGACTGATGGGTGGACACCAGTACTTC. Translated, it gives CSVGGLMGGHQYF.

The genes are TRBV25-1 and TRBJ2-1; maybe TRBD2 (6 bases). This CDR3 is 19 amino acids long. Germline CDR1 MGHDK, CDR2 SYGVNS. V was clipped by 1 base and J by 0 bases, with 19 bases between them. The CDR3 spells CASSESRRGGGGSYNEQFF. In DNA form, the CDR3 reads TGTGCCAGCAGTGAATCGCGACGGGGAGGTGGCGGCTCCTACAATGAGCAGTTCTTC. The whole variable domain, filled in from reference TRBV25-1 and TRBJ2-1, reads EADIYQTPRYLVIGTGKKITLECSQTMGHDKMYWYQQDPGMELHLIHYSYGVNSTEKGDLSSESTVSRIRTEHFPLTLESARPSHTSQYLCASSESRRGGGGSYNEQFFGPGTRLTVL.

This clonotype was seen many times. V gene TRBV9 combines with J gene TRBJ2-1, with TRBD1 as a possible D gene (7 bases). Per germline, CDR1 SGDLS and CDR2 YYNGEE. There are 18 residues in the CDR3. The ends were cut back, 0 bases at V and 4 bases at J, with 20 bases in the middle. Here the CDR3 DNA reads TGTGCCAGCAGCGTAGCTACTGGGTGGCAGGGGGGTTACAATGAGCAGTTCTTC. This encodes CASSVATGWQGGYNEQFF.

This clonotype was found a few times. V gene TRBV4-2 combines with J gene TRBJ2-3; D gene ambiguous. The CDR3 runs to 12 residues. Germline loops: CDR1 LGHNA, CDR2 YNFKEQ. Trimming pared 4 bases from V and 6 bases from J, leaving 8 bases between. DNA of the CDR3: TGTGCCAGCAGCCCGGCGGAGGATACGCAGTATTTT. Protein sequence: CASSPAEDTQYF.

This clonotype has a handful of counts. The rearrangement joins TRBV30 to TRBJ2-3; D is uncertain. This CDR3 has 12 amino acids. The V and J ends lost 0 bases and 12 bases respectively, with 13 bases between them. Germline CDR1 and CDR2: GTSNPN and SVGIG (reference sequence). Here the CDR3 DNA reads TGTGCCTGGAGTGTAATTCCCCCTGACCAGTATTTT. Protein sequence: CAWSVIPPDQYF. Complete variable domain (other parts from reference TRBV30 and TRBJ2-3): SQTIHQWPATLVQPVGSPLSLECTVEGTSNPNLYWYRQAAGRGLQLLFYSVGIGQISSEVPQNLSASRPQDRQFILSSKKLLLSDSGFYLCAWSVIPPDQYFGPGTRLTVL.